These T cell receptor beta chains were read from a single sample in a study of molecular identifiers for immune sequencing clone quantification. TCRdb independently ran MiXCR on the PCR reads; one entry per CDR3 protein. The sample includes under 600,000 distinct CDR3 sequences, over 20% of them seen just once. The sequencing sample was made of naive CD8+ T cells from blood, with Jurkat cell RNA spiked in. These TCRs come from a human donor in good health. Some libraries in this study had Jurkat cell RNA spiked in. CDR3s include the opening cysteine and the closing phenylalanine or tryptophan. Fields, in order: J gene, D gene, clone size, V gene, CDR3 protein, CDR3 DNA. A D gene is named only where the DNA matches it firmly. Expanded clones are given a class, and other clones once, few, many or no size at all.

TRBJ1-1	NA	many	TRBV5-6	CASSRDRVNTEAFF	TGTGCCAGCAGCCGGGACCGCGTGAACACTGAAGCTTTCTTT
TRBJ2-5	TRBD2	NA	TRBV12-3/TRBV12-4	CASSLLAGVPDRYF	TGTGCCAGCAGTTTACTAGCGGGGGTCCCGGACCGGTACTTC
TRBJ2-7	NA	many	TRBV20-1	CSARDPMGDYEQYF	TGCAGTGCTAGAGATCCCATGGGGGACTACGAGCAGTACTTC
TRBJ2-3	NA	many	TRBV6-2/TRBV6-3	CASSLLRQEYTDTQYF	TGTGCCAGCAGCCTCCTCCGGCAGGAATACACAGATACGCAGTATTTT
TRBJ1-2	NA	many	TRBV12-3/TRBV12-4	CASSSTGAFFNYGYTF	TGTGCCAGCAGTTCGACAGGCGCCTTCTTTAACTATGGCTACACCTTC
TRBJ2-3	TRBD2	few	TRBV6-2/TRBV6-3	CASSYAYGAGGPNTDTQYF	TGTGCCAGCAGTTACGCGTACGGAGCGGGGGGCCCTAACACAGATACGCAGTATTTT
TRBJ1-1	TRBD1	few	TRBV4-1	CASSQDVWDRDGHTEAFF	TGCGCCAGCAGCCAAGATGTATGGGACAGGGACGGTCACACTGAAGCTTTCTTT
TRBJ1-1	NA	many	TRBV5-1	CASSFSRGNTEAFF	TGCGCCAGCAGCTTCAGCAGAGGGAACACTGAAGCTTTCTTT
TRBJ1-5	NA	NA	TRBV12-3/TRBV12-4	CASSDEGVYSNQPQHF	TGTGCCAGCAGTGACGAAGGTGTGTATAGCAATCAGCCCCAGCATTTT
TRBJ2-3	TRBD2	many	TRBV20-1	CSARVAGLAVYTDTQYF	TGCAGTGCTAGAGTTGCCGGACTAGCGGTCTACACAGATACGCAGTATTTT
TRBJ2-7	TRBD2	few	TRBV4-3	CASSQDARGVSATYEQYF	TGCGCCAGCAGCCAAGACGCCCGGGGGGTTAGCGCAACCTACGAGCAGTACTTC
TRBJ1-2	NA	many	TRBV20-1	CSARGGQFNYGYTF	TGCAGTGCTAGAGGAGGACAGTTTAACTATGGCTACACCTTC
TRBJ1-5	TRBD1	few	TRBV27	CASSSHRGAGGNQPQHF	TGTGCCAGCAGTTCTCACAGGGGAGCAGGAGGCAATCAGCCCCAGCATTTT
TRBJ2-5	TRBD1	NA	TRBV7-9	CASSQTGVETQYF	TGTGCCAGCAGCCAGACAGGGGTAGAGACCCAGTACTTC
TRBJ2-7	NA	NA	TRBV27	CASREGGTYEQYF	TGTGCCAGCAGGGAGGGGGGGACCTACGAGCAGTACTTC
TRBJ1-4	NA	few	TRBV3-2	CASSHSSDITHATNEKLFF	TGTGCCAGCAGCCACTCCTCGGACATTACCCATGCAACTAATGAAAAACTGTTTTTT
TRBJ2-7	TRBD2	many	TRBV4-3	CASSPHFAGGYEQYF	TGCGCCAGCAGCCCCCACTTTGCGGGGGGTTACGAGCAGTACTTC
TRBJ2-7	TRBD1	NA	TRBV6-2/TRBV6-3	CASSTGQASYEQYF	TGTGCCAGCAGCACAGGACAGGCCTCCTACGAGCAGTACTTC
TRBJ2-7	TRBD2	few	TRBV27	CASSLSGGRTYEQYF	TGTGCCAGCAGTTTATCTGGCGGGAGGACCTACGAGCAGTACTTC
TRBJ2-2	TRBD2	many	TRBV28	CASSSLAGATGELFF	TGTGCCAGCAGTTCTCTAGCGGGAGCCACCGGGGAGCTGTTTTTT
TRBJ2-7	TRBD1	many	TRBV6-5	CASSYRTGGSEVEQYF	TGTGCCAGCAGTTACAGGACAGGGGGCAGTGAAGTCGAGCAGTACTTC
TRBJ2-7	NA	NA	TRBV4-1	CASGPRDGTYEQYF	TGCGCCAGCGGCCCGCGGGACGGGACCTACGAGCAGTACTTC
TRBJ1-1	NA	many	TRBV14	CASSQAGPLLATEAFF	TGTGCCAGCAGCCAAGCCGGACCCCTCCTGGCCACTGAAGCTTTCTTT
TRBJ1-3	NA	many	TRBV7-2	CASSEDISGNTIYF	TGTGCCAGCAGCGAGGACATCTCTGGAAACACCATATATTTT
TRBJ2-5	NA	NA	TRBV28	CASSSRTTPGAHNF	TGTGCCAGCAGCTCAAGGACTACCCCAGGGGCACACAACTTC
TRBJ2-5	NA	few	TRBV7-6	CASTVPGGASQETQYF	TGTGCCAGCACCGTCCCCGGCGGAGCTTCCCAAGAGACCCAGTACTTC
TRBJ2-5	TRBD2	many	TRBV25-1	CASRPSGIFVETQYF	TGTGCCAGCAGGCCTAGCGGGATTTTCGTGGAGACCCAGTACTTC
TRBJ2-5	NA	many	TRBV11-2	CASSSLLRPQETQYF	TGTGCCAGCAGCTCCCTACTGCGGCCACAAGAGACCCAGTACTTC
TRBJ2-7	TRBD1	NA	TRBV3-1	CASSHIPGQGLSYEQYF	TGTGCCAGCAGCCACATCCCGGGACAGGGGCTTTCCTACGAGCAGTACTTC
TRBJ2-3	TRBD2	NA	TRBV28	CASSTLREEADTQYF	TGTGCCAGCAGCACTTTGCGGGAGGAGGCAGATACGCAGTATTTT
TRBJ2-1	NA	NA	TRBV28	CASSLRPNEQFF	TGTGCCAGCAGTTTACGCCCCAATGAGCAGTTCTTC
TRBJ2-7	NA	NA	TRBV7-9	CASSLVRVPYEQYF	TGTGCCAGCAGCTTAGTTCGGGTGCCCTACGAGCAGTACTTC
TRBJ2-5	NA	many	TRBV5-1	CASSPDSKRYGETQYF	TGCGCCAGCAGCCCGGACAGCAAGCGGTACGGAGAGACCCAGTACTTC
TRBJ1-4	TRBD1	NA	TRBV5-6	CASNLMRDRVVRTNEKLFF	TGTGCCAGCAACTTAATGCGGGACAGGGTGGTTCGAACTAATGAAAAACTGTTTTTT
TRBJ2-1	TRBD2	NA	TRBV28	CATAPGTRDNEQFF	TGTGCCACCGCTCCCGGGACTAGGGACAATGAGCAGTTCTTC
TRBJ2-1	TRBD2	NA	TRBV19	CVSSPSGGNPYNEQFF	TGTGTCAGTAGTCCTAGCGGGGGGAATCCCTACAATGAGCAGTTCTTC
TRBJ1-5	NA	NA	TRBV12-3/TRBV12-4	CASSVDRSQPQHF	TGTGCCAGCAGCGTTGATAGGAGTCAGCCCCAGCATTTT
TRBJ2-7	NA	NA	TRBV9	CASSSRGTDEQYF	TGTGCCAGCAGCTCCCGCGGGACAGACGAGCAGTACTTC
TRBJ1-5	NA	few	TRBV5-1	CASSLTGPADYEPQHF	TGCGCCAGCAGCTTGACGGGGCCAGCGGATTATGAGCCCCAGCATTTT
TRBJ2-7	NA	many	TRBV5-4	CASSLVKPHMLYEQYF	TGTGCCAGCAGCTTGGTGAAGCCCCACATGTTATACGAGCAGTACTTC
TRBJ1-1	NA	NA	TRBV6-2/TRBV6-3	CASSYSAMNTEAFF	TGTGCCAGCAGTTATTCGGCAATGAACACTGAAGCTTTCTTT
TRBJ1-1	NA	many	TRBV7-2	CASSPTGWTEAFF	TGTGCCAGCAGCCCCACAGGGTGGACTGAAGCTTTCTTT
TRBJ2-2	NA	few	TRBV19	CASSIDYTDSGELFF	TGTGCCAGTAGTATTGACTATACAGACTCCGGGGAGCTGTTTTTT
TRBJ2-7	NA	few	TRBV27	CASSPRPGRSEQYF	TGTGCCAGCAGTCCTAGACCAGGGAGATCCGAGCAGTACTTC